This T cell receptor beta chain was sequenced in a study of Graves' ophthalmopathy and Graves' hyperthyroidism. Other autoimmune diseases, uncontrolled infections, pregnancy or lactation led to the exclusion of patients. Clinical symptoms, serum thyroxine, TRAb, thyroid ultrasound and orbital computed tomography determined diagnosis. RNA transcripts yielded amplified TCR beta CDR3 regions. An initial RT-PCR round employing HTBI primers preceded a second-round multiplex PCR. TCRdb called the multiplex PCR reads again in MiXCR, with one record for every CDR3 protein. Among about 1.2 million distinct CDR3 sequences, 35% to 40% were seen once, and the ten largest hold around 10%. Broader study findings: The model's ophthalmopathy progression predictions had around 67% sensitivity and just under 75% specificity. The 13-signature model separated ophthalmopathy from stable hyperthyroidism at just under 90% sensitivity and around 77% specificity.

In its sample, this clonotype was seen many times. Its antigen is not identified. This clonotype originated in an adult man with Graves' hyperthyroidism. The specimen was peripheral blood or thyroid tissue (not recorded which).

The CDR3 loop reads CSAPGQWNTEAFF. The CDR3 nucleotides are TGCAGTGCCCCGGGACAGTGGAACACTGAAGCTTTCTTT. This rearrangement joins TRBV20-1 to TRBJ1-1; TRBD1 matches at 7 bases. This CDR3 has 13 amino acids. Germline values: CDR1 DFQATT, CDR2 SNEGSKA (reference sequence). V dropped 6 bases and J dropped 1; count of bases not matched to a gene: 5.